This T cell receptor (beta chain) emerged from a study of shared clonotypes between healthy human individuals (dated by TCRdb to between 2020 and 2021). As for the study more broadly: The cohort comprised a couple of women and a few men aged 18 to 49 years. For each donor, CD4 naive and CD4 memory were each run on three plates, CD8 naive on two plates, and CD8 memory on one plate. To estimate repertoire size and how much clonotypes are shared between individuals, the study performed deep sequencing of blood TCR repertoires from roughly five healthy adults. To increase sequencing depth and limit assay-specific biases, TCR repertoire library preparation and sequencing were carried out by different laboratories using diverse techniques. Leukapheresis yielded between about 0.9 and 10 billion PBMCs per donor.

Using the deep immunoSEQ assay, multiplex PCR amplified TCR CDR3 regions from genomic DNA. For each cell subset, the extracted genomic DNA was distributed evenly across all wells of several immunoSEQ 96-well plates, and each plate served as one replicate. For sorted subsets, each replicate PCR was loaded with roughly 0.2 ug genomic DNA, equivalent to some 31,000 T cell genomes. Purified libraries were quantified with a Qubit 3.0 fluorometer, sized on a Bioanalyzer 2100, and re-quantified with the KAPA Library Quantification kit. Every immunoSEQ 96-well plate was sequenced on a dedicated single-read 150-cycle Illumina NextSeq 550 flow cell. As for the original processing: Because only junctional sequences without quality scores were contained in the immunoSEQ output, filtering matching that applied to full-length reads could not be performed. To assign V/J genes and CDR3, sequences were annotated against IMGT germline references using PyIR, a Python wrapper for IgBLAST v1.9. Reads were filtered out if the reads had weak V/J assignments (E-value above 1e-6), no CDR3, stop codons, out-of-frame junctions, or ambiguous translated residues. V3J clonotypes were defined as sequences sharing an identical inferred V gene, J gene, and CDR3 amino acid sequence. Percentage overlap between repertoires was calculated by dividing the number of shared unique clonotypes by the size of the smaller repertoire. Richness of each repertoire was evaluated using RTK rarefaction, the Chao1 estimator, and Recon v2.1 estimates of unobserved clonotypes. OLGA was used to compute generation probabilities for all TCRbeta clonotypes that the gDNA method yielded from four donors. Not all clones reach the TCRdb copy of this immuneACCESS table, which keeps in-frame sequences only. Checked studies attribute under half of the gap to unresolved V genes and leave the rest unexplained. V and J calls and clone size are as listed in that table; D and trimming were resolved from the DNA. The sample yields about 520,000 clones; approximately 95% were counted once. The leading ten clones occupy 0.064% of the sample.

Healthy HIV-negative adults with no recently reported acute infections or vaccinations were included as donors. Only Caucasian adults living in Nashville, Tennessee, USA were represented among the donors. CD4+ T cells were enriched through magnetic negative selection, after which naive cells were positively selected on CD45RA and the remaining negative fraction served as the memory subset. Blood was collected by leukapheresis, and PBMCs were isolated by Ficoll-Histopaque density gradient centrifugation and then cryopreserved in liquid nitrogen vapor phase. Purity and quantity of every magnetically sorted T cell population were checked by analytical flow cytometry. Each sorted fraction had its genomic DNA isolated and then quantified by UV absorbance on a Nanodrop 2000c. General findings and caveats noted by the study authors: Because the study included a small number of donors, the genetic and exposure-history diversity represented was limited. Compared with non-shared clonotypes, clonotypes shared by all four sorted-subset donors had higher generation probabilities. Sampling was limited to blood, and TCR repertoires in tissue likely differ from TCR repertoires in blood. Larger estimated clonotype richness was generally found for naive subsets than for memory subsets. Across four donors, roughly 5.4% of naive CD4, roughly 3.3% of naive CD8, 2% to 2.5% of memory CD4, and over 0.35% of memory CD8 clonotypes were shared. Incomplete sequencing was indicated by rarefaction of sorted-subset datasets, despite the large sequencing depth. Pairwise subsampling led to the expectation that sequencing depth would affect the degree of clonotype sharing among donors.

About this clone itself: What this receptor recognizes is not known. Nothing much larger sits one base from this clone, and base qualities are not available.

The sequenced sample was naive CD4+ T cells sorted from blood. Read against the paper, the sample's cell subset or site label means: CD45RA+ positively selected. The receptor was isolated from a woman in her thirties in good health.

CDR3 protein: CASFPQTRSAGEYEQYF. At the DNA level, the sequence is TGTGCCAGCTTTCCCCAAACTAGGTCGGCGGGTGAATACGAGCAGTACTTC. The chain was built from TRBV28 and TRBJ2-5, with a weak D call of TRBD2 (5 bases match). The DNA end is a closer match to TRBJ2-7, so the J assignment may be wrong. CDR1 and CDR2 (MDHEN, SYDVKM) derive from the germline V gene. Counted from cysteine to phenylalanine, this CDR3 has 17 amino acids. Only the CDR3 part of the read is kept: 51 bases, read in frame from the first base.